This T cell receptor beta chain is drawn from a study of blood T cell repertoires in COVID-19. On the study more broadly: T cells, B-cell-depleted T cells, or PBMCs supplied cDNA or gDNA.

Germline V lookup: CDR1 KGHDR, CDR2 SFDVKD. The CDR3 extends over 18 amino acids. The V segment lost 4 bases and the J segment 1 base; nucleotides outside the gene matches: 8. Per the study methods: Amplification with reference gene primers provided the estimates of nucleated cell counts. The data were produced by immunoSEQ multiplex PCR, yet TCRdb's version contains in-frame clones alone and is incomplete. V and J calls and clone size are copied from that table; D and trimming were computed from the DNA. The table shows more than 95,000 clones, with about 74% occurring only once. The chain joins TRBV24-1 to TRBJ2-1; 11 bases are a match to TRBD2. The sample consisted of peripheral blood. The source is a man between 60 and 75 years old with acute or convalescent COVID-19. CDR3 DNA: TGTGCCACCAGTGACAACCTCTTAGCGGGGGGGTCCTACAATGAGCAGTTCTTC. It is translated as CATSDNLLAGGSYNEQFF.